These 9 T cell receptor beta chains came from one sample sequenced in a study of control samples from healthy donors and cancer patients. Produced via immunoSEQ multiplex PCR; TCRdb's table is partial and in-frame only. The sample lists some 120,000 clones, 89% seen once, with 40% in the top ten. The sample taken for sequencing was blood. These TCRs come from a man aged 45-65 years in good health.

J is TRBJ2-7 and V is TRBV13; 12 nucleotides align to TRBD1. With 5 bases clipped from V and 4 bases from J, the junction kept 3 bases outside the gene matches. This CDR3 region has 14 residues. CDR1 and CDR2 from the germline V gene are PRHDT and FYEKMQ (reference sequence). The CDR3 spells CASSLGQGAYEQYF. The CDR3 DNA sequence: TGTGCCAGCAGCCTGGGACAGGGGGCGTACGAGCAGTACTTC.

This clone was found once. The chain uses TRBV11-2 and TRBJ1-1; TRBD1 is a possible D gene (6 bases). V was cut by 3 bases and J by 4 bases, with 18 bases left in between. The CDR3 is 16 amino acids. Per germline, CDR1 SGHAT and CDR2 FQNNGV. The CDR3 sequence: CASSFRTAPNGTEAFF. CDR3 bases: TGTGCCAGCAGCTTCCGGACAGCTCCCAATGGCACTGAAGCTTTCTTT.

The rearrangement uses TRBV6-2 or TRBV6-3 and TRBJ2-3; 13 bases align to TRBD2. V gave up 6 bases and J gave up 0 bases; unmatched junction bases: 3. CDR3 length equals 16 residues. Germline V lookup: CDR1 MNHEY, CDR2 SVGEGT. The CDR3 nucleotides read TGTGCCAGCAGCCCGGGACTAGCGGGGAGCACAGATACGCAGTATTTT. Its translation: CASSPGLAGSTDTQYF.

J is TRBJ1-1 and V is TRBV6-1; D not resolved. V was pared by 2 bases and J by 4 bases, with 5 bases between. Germline loops: CDR1 MNHNS, CDR2 SASEGT. This CDR3 is 12 amino acids long. The CDR3 sequence is CASSERTTEAFF. CDR3 in DNA: TGTGCCAGCAGTGAACGAACCACTGAAGCTTTCTTT.

This chain joins TRBV27 and TRBJ1-2; D is unclear. Germline V gene sequence: CDR1 MNHEY, CDR2 SMNVEV (reference sequence). V was cut by 8 bases and J by 7 bases, with 14 bases left in between. The CDR3 spans 12 residues. The CDR3 coding sequence is TGTGCCAGCCGAACCGGGCACGGTGGCTACACCTTC. It specifies CASRTGHGGYTF.

This clone has only a few counts. The chain uses TRBV4-1 and TRBJ1-3, with D perhaps TRBD1 (5 bases). The CDR3 contains 17 residues. CDR1 MGHRA and CDR2 YSYEKL come from the germline V gene. V shed 0 bases and J shed 4 bases, with 16 bases lying between them. CDR3 amino acids: CASSQDVPGRRGNTIYF. The DNA of the CDR3 is TGCGCCAGCAGCCAAGACGTGCCGGGACGGAGGGGAAACACCATATATTTT.

This chain links TRBV18 with TRBJ1-2; D possibly corresponds to TRBD1 (5 bases). Germline CDR1 and CDR2: KGHSH and LQKENI. Deletions cut 6 bases from V and 3 bases from J, with 23 bases between. The CDR3 extends over 17 amino acids. Here the CDR3 DNA reads TGTGCCAGCTCTCCATTCGTAGGTGGGGCTTGGGACTATGGCTACACCTTC. Translation: CASSPFVGGAWDYGYTF.

This chain connects TRBV30 to TRBJ1-1, with D maybe TRBD1 (5 bases). The CDR3 totals 14 residues. Germline V lookup: CDR1 GTSNPN, CDR2 SVGIG (reference sequence). With 3 bases removed from V and 0 bases from J, the gap between germline ends came to 11 bases. The CDR3 protein is CAWRTGHLNTEAFF. Here the CDR3 DNA reads TGTGCCTGGAGAACTGGACACCTGAACACTGAAGCTTTCTTT.

The V call is TRBV6-1, the J call TRBJ2-5; 14 bases line up with TRBD2. Losses at the gene ends were 2 bases for V and 0 bases for J; bases not matched to a gene: 11. The germline gives CDR1 MNHNS, CDR2 SASEGT. This CDR3 has 20 residues. The CDR3 sequence: CASSEYGGTSGGSYQETQYF. Written as DNA, the CDR3 is TGTGCCAGCAGTGAATACGGGGGGACTAGCGGGGGATCGTACCAAGAGACCCAGTACTTC.